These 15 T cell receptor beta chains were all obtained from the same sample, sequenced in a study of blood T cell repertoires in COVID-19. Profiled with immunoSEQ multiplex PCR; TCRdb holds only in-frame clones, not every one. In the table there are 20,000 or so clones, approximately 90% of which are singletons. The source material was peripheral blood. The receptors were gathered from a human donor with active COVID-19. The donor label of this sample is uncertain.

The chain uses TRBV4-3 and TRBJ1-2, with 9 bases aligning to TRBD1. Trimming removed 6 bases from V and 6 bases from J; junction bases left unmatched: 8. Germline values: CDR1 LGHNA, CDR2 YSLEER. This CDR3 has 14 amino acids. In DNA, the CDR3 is TGCGCCAGCAGTCGCCGGGACAGGGACGATGGCTACACCTTC. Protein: CASSRRDRDDGYTF.

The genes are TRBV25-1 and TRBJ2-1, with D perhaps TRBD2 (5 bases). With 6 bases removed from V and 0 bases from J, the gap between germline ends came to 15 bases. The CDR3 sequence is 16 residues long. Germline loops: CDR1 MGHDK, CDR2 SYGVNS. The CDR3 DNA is TGTGCCAGCAGAGCCGATTTAGGGAGCTCCTACAATGAGCAGTTCTTC. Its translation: CASRADLGSSYNEQFF.

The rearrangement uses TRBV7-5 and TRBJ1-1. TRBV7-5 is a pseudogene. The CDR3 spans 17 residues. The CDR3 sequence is CARSSVSSAEALTEAFF. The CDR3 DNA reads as TGTGCCAGAAGCTCTGTTTCCAGCGCCGAGGCTCTCACTGAAGCTTTCTTT.

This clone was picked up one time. CDR3 nucleotides: TGTGCCAGCAGCCAGGGACAGAAAAATGGCTACACCTTC. This translates into CASSQGQKNGYTF. This chain joins TRBV3-1 (or the pseudogene TRBV3-2) and TRBJ1-2, with TRBD1 identical over 7 bases. There are 13 residues in the CDR3. The ends lost 3 bases at V and 6 bases at J; junction bases unmatched: 4. CDR1 and CDR2 (germline): LGHDT, YNNKEL (reference sequence).

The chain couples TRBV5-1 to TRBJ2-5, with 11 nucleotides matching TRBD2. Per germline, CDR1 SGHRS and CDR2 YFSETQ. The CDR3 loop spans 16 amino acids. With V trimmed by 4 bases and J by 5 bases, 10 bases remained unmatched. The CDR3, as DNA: TGCGCCAGCAGCGACGCTACCGGGACTAGCGGCGAGACCCAGTACTTC. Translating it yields CASSDATGTSGETQYF.

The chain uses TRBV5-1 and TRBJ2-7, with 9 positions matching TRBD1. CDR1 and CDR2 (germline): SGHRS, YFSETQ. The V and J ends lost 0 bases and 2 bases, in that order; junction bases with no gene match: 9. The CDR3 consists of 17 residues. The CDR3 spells CASSLGLRDREPYEQYF. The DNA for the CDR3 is TGCGCCAGCAGCTTGGGCCTAAGGGACAGGGAACCCTACGAGCAGTACTTC.

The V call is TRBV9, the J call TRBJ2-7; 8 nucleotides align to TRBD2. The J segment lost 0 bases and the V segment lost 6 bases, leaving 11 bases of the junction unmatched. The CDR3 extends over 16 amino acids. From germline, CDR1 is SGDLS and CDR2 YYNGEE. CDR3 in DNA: TGTGCCAGCACACCCGGGGGGGGGTCGAGCTCCTACGAGCAGTACTTC. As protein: CASTPGGGSSSYEQYF.

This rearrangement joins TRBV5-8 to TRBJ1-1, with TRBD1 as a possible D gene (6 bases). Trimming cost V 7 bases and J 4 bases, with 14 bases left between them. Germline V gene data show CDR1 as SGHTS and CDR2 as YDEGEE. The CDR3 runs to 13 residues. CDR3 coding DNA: TGTGCCAGCGCCACAGGGATGCGCACTGAAGCTTTCTTT. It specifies CASATGMRTEAFF.

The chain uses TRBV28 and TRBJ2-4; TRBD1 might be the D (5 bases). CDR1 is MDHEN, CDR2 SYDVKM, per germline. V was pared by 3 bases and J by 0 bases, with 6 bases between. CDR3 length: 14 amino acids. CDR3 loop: CASSFDRAKNIQYF. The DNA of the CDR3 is TGTGCCAGCAGTTTCGACAGAGCCAAAAACATTCAGTACTTC.

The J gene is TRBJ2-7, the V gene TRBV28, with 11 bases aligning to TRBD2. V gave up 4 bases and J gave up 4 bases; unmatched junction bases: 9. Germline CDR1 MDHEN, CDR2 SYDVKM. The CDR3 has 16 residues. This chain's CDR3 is CASSSTTSGSSYEQYF. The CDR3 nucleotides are TGTGCCAGCAGTTCAACCACTAGCGGGAGTTCGTACGAGCAGTACTTC.

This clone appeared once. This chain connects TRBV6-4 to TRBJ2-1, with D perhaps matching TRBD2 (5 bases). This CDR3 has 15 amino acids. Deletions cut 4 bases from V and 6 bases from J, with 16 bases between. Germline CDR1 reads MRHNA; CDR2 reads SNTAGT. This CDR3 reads CASSVELTRGNEQFF. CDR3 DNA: TGTGCCAGCAGTGTCGAACTTACTAGAGGCAATGAGCAGTTCTTC.

The CDR3 bases are TGTGCCATCAGTGAGACTAGCGGTAGCTCCTACGAGCAGTACTTC. As protein: CAISETSGSSYEQYF. The chain employs TRBV10-3 and TRBJ2-7, with 8 bases fitting TRBD2. Germline assignment: CDR1 ENHRY and CDR2 SYGVKD. This CDR3 region has 15 residues. Losses at the gene ends were 2 bases for V and 0 bases for J; bases not matched to a gene: 3.

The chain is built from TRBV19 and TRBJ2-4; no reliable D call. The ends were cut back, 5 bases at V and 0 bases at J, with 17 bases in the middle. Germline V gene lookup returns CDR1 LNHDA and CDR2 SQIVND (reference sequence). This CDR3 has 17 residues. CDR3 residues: CASSSSVSTGAKNIQYF. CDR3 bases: TGTGCCAGTAGTTCCTCGGTCTCCACCGGAGCCAAAAACATTCAGTACTTC.

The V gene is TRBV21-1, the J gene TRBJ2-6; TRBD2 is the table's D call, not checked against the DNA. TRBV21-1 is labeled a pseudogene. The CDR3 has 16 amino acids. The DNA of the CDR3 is TGTGCCAGCAGCAAAGGGCGGCAGTCTGGGGCCAACGTCCTGACTTTC. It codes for CASSKGRQSGANVLTF.

CDR3: CASATGEQPQHF. Here the CDR3 DNA reads TGTGCCAGCGCGACAGGGGAACAGCCCCAGCATTTT. The chain has TRBV2 and TRBJ1-5, with TRBD1 matching over 8 bases. This CDR3 has 12 amino acids. The J segment lost 7 bases and the V segment lost 8 bases, leaving 4 bases of the junction unmatched. Germline V gene data show CDR1 as SNHLY and CDR2 as FYNNEI. Full variable domain (rest looked up from reference TRBV2 and TRBJ1-5): EPEVTQTPSHQVTQMGQEVILRCVPISNHLYFYWYRQILGQKVEFLVSFYNNEISEKSEIFDDQFSVERPDGSNFTLKIRSTKLEDSAMYFCASATGEQPQHFGDGTRLSIL.